This T cell receptor (beta chain) comes out of a study of early T cells in non-severe SARS-CoV-2 infection. At the level of the study: Sequencing targeted bulk RNA from unsorted whole blood, leaving chains unpaired.

Whole-study findings and limits: Comparison of clonotypes with VDJdb favored anti-spike CD8 responses while missing private and CD4 specificities.

A note on this clonotype: Its antigen is still unknown.

As part of library construction, unique molecular identifiers were attached to individual cDNA molecules. TCRdb used MiXCR to reprocess the 5' RACE reads, holding one entry per CDR3 protein. The table shows about 98,000 distinct CDR3 sequences, with about 11% occurring only once. Sequencing was done on a sample of whole blood. The sequence was collected from an adult who was a healthcare worker with PCR-confirmed SARS-CoV-2 infection or an uninfected control (not recorded which).

The CDR3 sequence: CASSLEATSGANVLTF. The CDR3 nucleotides read TGCGCCAGCAGCTTGGAGGCCACCTCTGGGGCCAACGTCCTGACTTTC. The chain combines TRBV5-1 with TRBJ2-6, with D unclear. CDR1 is SGHRS and CDR2 is YFSETQ in the germline V gene. V was clipped by 0 bases and J by 0 bases, with 7 bases between them. The CDR3 extends over 16 amino acids. Variable domain in full (rest from reference TRBV5-1 and TRBJ2-6): KAGVTQTPRYLIKTRGQQVTLSCSPISGHRSVSWYQQTPGQGLQFLFEYFSETQRNKGNFPGRFSGRQFSNSRSEMNVSTLELGDSALYLCASSLEATSGANVLTFGAGSRLTVL.